Sequencing of this T cell receptor (beta chain) was carried out in a study of Graves' ophthalmopathy and Graves' hyperthyroidism. In the study overall: Absence of ophthalmopathy within 18 months of follow-up defined stable hyperthyroidism. Study-wide points: Ophthalmopathy could be told apart from stable hyperthyroidism by a 13-signature model (87.88% sensitivity, around 80% specificity).

RNA transcripts yielded amplified TCR beta CDR3 regions. The authors performed first-round RT-PCR with HTBI primers and then a second-round multiplex PCR. TCRdb fed the multiplex PCR reads into MiXCR, producing one record per CDR3 protein. The sample yields around 1.1 million distinct CDR3 sequences, 35% to 45% seen once. Each hyperthyroidism patient was newly diagnosed, with under 2 months' duration, and aged 18 to 65. Diagnostic conclusions were grounded in clinical symptoms, serum thyroxine, TRAb, thyroid ultrasound and orbital computed tomography. This clonotype was seen only a few times. Its antigen remains unknown. CDR1 is MNHNS and CDR2 is SASEGT in the germline V gene. The CDR3 runs 14 residues. V was clipped by 4 bases and J by 0 bases, with 9 bases between them.

The clonotype originates from an adult man with Graves' hyperthyroidism. The chain recombines TRBV6-1 with TRBJ1-1; D is unresolved. The specimen was peripheral blood or thyroid tissue (not recorded which). CDR3 DNA sequence: TGTGCCAGCAGTGGCGGGTTGGTGAACACTGAAGCTTTCTTT. Translation: CASSGGLVNTEAFF.